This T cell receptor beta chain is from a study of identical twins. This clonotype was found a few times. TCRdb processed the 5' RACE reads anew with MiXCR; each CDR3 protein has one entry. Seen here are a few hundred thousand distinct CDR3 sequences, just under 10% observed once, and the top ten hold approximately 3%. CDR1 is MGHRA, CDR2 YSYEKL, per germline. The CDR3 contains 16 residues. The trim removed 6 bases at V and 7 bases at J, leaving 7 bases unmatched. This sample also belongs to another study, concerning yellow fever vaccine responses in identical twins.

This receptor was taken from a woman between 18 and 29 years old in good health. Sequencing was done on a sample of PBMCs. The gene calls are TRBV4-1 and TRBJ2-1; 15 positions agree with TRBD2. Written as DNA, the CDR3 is TGCGCCAGCAGTCACATTGGACTAGCGGGGGGGAATGAGCAGTTCTTC. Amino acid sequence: CASSHIGLAGGNEQFF.